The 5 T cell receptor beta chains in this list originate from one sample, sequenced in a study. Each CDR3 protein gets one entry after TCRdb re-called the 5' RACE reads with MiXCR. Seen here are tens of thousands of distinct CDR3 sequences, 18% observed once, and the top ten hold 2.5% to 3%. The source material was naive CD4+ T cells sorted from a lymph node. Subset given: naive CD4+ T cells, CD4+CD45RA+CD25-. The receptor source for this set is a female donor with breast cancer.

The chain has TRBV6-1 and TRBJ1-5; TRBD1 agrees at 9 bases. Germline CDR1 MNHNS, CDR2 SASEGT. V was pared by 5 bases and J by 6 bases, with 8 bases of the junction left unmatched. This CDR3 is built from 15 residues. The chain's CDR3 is CASSSPRDRAQPQHF. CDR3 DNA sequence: TGTGCCAGCAGTTCCCCTCGGGACAGGGCTCAGCCCCAGCATTTT.

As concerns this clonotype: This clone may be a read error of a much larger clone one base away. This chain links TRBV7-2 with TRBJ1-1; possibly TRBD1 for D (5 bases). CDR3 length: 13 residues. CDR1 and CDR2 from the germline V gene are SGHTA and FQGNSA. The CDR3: CASSFRGGAEASF. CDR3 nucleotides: TGTGCCAGCAGCTTCCGGGGCGGCGCTGAAGCTTCCTTT.

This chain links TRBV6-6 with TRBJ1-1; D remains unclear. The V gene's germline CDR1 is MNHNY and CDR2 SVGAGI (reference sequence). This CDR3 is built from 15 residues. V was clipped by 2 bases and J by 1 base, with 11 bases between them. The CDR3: CASSYPSGPNTEAFF. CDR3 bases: TGTGCCAGCAGTTACCCCAGCGGACCGAACACTGAAGCTTTCTTT.

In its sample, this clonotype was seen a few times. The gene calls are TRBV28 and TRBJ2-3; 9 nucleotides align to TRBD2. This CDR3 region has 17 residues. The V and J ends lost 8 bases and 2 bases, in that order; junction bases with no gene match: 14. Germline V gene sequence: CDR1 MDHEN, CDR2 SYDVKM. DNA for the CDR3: TGTGCCAGCGGACGGTCTAGGCGGGAGGGCCCCACAGATACGCAGTATTTT. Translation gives CASGRSRREGPTDTQYF.

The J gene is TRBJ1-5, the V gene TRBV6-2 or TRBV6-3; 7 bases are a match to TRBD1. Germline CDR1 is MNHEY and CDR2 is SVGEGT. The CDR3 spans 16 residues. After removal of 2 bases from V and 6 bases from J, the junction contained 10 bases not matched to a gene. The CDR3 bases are TGTGCCAGCAGTTACCTGGGACAGAGACAAGGTCAGCCCCAGCATTTT. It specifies CASSYLGQRQGQPQHF.